The rows below give T cell receptor beta chains drawn from one sample of a study of OX40 agonist ivuxolimab in advanced cancers. The assay was immunoSEQ multiplex PCR, and TCRdb's table has in-frame clones only and misses some. The sample shows 75,000 to 100,000 clones, around four fifths of them seen only once. Material: CD4+ or CD8+ T cells sorted from blood, obtained in a trial of the OX40 agonist ivuxolimab. All receptors come from an adult with an advanced solid tumor such as melanoma, head and neck, liver or kidney cancer. Both conserved end residues are trimmed from each CDR3.

V gene: TRBV11-2; J gene: TRBJ2-3; CDR3 protein: ASSLDGVSTDTQY
V gene: TRBV28; J gene: TRBJ1-6; CDR3 protein: ANSPDNYNSPLH
V gene: TRBV4-1; J gene: TRBJ2-1; CDR3 protein: ASSQDASGSNNEQF
V gene: TRBV11-2; J gene: TRBJ2-3; CDR3 protein: ASSLIGFADTQY
V gene: TRBV7-6; J gene: TRBJ2-5; CDR3 protein: ASSFRPTQETQY
V gene: TRBV5-3; J gene: TRBJ1-6; CDR3 protein: ARSLVGTPPLH
V gene: TRBV28; J gene: TRBJ2-1; CDR3 protein: ASSPGGSNSYNEQF
V gene: TRBV6-6; J gene: TRBJ1-1; CDR3 protein: ASRDGGAGWNTEAF
V gene: TRBV9; J gene: TRBJ2-3; CDR3 protein: ASSPTLRDGTDTQY
V gene: TRBV28; J gene: TRBJ2-5; CDR3 protein: ASTPLGTGYSETQY
V gene: TRBV29-1; J gene: TRBJ2-3; CDR3 protein: SVEGWGYGTSGGWGDTQY
V gene: TRBV10-3; J gene: TRBJ1-1; CDR3 protein: AIILDGNTEAF
V gene: TRBV10-3; J gene: TRBJ2-1; CDR3 protein: AISERLAGNNEQF
V gene: TRBV6-1; J gene: TRBJ1-3; CDR3 protein: ASSTTQLGNTIY
V gene: TRBV28; J gene: TRBJ1-4; CDR3 protein: ASGVLNEKLF
V gene: TRBV7-3; J gene: TRBJ2-1; CDR3 protein: ASSLGNEQF
V gene: TRBV7-2; J gene: TRBJ2-5; CDR3 protein: ASSLGIVGSQY
V gene: TRBV30; J gene: TRBJ1-4; CDR3 protein: AWSVQAPAGKLF
V gene: TRBV11-2; J gene: TRBJ1-2; CDR3 protein: ASSSNYGYT
V gene: TRBV4-3; J gene: TRBJ2-5; CDR3 protein: ASSQEGPRAGGRGETQY
V gene: TRBV6-5; J gene: TRBJ2-7; CDR3 protein: ASSLGLTGWQY
V gene: TRBV28; J gene: TRBJ1-2; CDR3 protein: ASLSGSGYT
V gene: TRBV7-8; J gene: TRBJ2-7; CDR3 protein: ASSLSGGALSEQY
V gene: TRBV19; J gene: TRBJ2-1; CDR3 protein: ASSARLAGEGYNEQF
V gene: TRBV6-1; J gene: TRBJ2-7; CDR3 protein: ASTRQGVSYEQY
V gene: TRBV7-9; J gene: TRBJ1-2; CDR3 protein: ASTPLQGPYGYT
V gene: TRBV6-1; J gene: TRBJ1-1; CDR3 protein: ASKRGTSNTEAF
V gene: TRBV7-2; J gene: TRBJ1-5; CDR3 protein: ASSFWGGGNQPQH
V gene: TRBV6-5; J gene: TRBJ1-1; CDR3 protein: ASTQERRQNTEAF
V gene: TRBV5-1; J gene: TRBJ1-1; CDR3 protein: ASSLRETAGAF
V gene: TRBV7-2; J gene: TRBJ2-5; CDR3 protein: ASSLQGNGETQY
V gene: TRBV10-1; J gene: TRBJ2-1; CDR3 protein: ASQKGLAGDRQF
V gene: TRBV5-1; J gene: TRBJ2-5; CDR3 protein: ASSLVGTEETQY
V gene: TRBV5-6; J gene: TRBJ1-1; CDR3 protein: ASSRDRGRTEAF
V gene: TRBV5-1; J gene: TRBJ2-3; CDR3 protein: ASSLAGASTDTQY
V gene: TRBV14; J gene: TRBJ1-2; CDR3 protein: ASSQFHNYGYT
V gene: TRBV5-4; J gene: TRBJ2-5; CDR3 protein: ASSPGQGAQETQY
V gene: TRBV28; J gene: TRBJ1-5; CDR3 protein: ATDPKRTGVQPQH
V gene: TRBV11-2; J gene: TRBJ2-5; CDR3 protein: ASSLGGGVRETQY
V gene: TRBV28; J gene: TRBJ1-2; CDR3 protein: ASSLSGYGYT
V gene: TRBV19; J gene: TRBJ1-2; CDR3 protein: ASSIQGSNYGYT
V gene: TRBV19; J gene: TRBJ1-1; CDR3 protein: ASSRSGRPTGAEAF
V gene: TRBV5-4; J gene: TRBJ1-6; CDR3 protein: ASSARRDYNSPLH
V gene: TRBV7-3; J gene: TRBJ2-2; CDR3 protein: ASSLNQGASGTGELF
V gene: TRBV2; J gene: TRBJ2-1; CDR3 protein: ASKEGMGNEQF
V gene: TRBV7-8; J gene: TRBJ1-6; CDR3 protein: ASSSQGRGDSPLH
V gene: TRBV5-1; J gene: TRBJ1-2; CDR3 protein: ASSRRQVGDYGYT
V gene: TRBV27; J gene: TRBJ2-3; CDR3 protein: ASSQGGDTQY
V gene: TRBV6-1; J gene: TRBJ1-1; CDR3 protein: ASRVNTEAF
V gene: TRBV20-1; J gene: TRBJ1-2; CDR3 protein: SARNGRGYT
V gene: TRBV7-2; J gene: TRBJ1-2; CDR3 protein: ASSAQALGDNYGYT
V gene: TRBV7-9; J gene: TRBJ2-7; CDR3 protein: ASSLDLQGNHEQY
V gene: TRBV19; J gene: TRBJ2-1; CDR3 protein: ASRDPGLNYNEQF